The entry below gives a single T cell receptor (beta chain) sequence along with its context. This sample is drawn from a study of blood T cell repertoires in COVID-19. Study background: Researchers got acute and convalescent COVID-19 samples from the United States, Italy and Spain. In each case, the material was cDNA or gDNA derived from T cells, B-cell-depleted T cells, or PBMCs.

V was shortened by 9 bases and J by 1 base, with 18 bases between the two germline ends. CDR3 length equals 15 residues. Germline V gives CDR1 SEHNR, CDR2 FQNEAQ (reference sequence). Here immunoSEQ multiplex PCR was the method, and the copy in TCRdb shows in-frame clones only, minus some. The profile shows roughly 130,000 clones, 65% to 85% of them singletons. The sequence was collected from a man between 65 and 85 years old with acute or convalescent COVID-19. This chain uses TRBV7-9 with TRBJ2-5; D remains ambiguous. Material for sequencing was peripheral blood. CDR3 nucleotides: TGTGCCAGTACGTTGTCAGTCACAACCCAAGAGACCCAGTACTTC. Translation gives CASTLSVTTQETQYF.